The 26 T cell receptor beta chains below were found in one sample sequenced in a study of chemoradiotherapy in HPV16-positive cancers. Sequencing used immunoSEQ multiplex PCR; TCRdb keeps in-frame clones, though not all of them. In the table there are over 10,000 clones, about 87% of which are singletons. Sample: blood, taken from a patient who underwent chemoradiotherapy. The receptor source for this set is a human donor with HPV-associated anogenital cancer.

The chain employs TRBV2 and TRBJ1-2, with D tentatively TRBD1 (6 bases). The V end lost 4 bases, the J end lost 7 bases, and 16 bases lay between the germline ends. The CDR3 contains 14 residues. The germline V gene encodes CDR1 SNHLY and CDR2 FYNNEI. In DNA, the CDR3 is TGTGCCAGCAGTGTAGGTGGACAGAGGGGTGGCTACACCTTC. Translation: CASSVGGQRGGYTF.

A word on this clone: The sample has other DNA sequences that encode this CDR3 too. V usage is TRBV7-8 and J usage is TRBJ2-7, with 9 bases matching TRBD1. The CDR3 has 17 amino acids. Trimming cost V 1 base and J 5 bases; bases outside gene matches: 12. Germline V lookup: CDR1 SGHVS, CDR2 FQNEAQ. The CDR3 nucleotides are TGTGCCAGCAGCTTAGAGGTCCCCGGGACAGGGACTAACGAGCAGTACGTC. Translated, it gives CASSLEVPGTGTNEQYV.

The chain has TRBV27 and TRBJ2-7, with D uncertain. Germline CDR1 and CDR2: MNHEY and SMNVEV (reference sequence). The CDR3 consists of 11 residues. CDR3: CASSVSYEQYV. The DNA of the CDR3 is TGTGCCAGCAGTGTATCCTACGAGCAGTACGTC.

V gene TRBV7-2 combines with J gene TRBJ1-2; 9 bases agree with TRBD1. The CDR3 contains 16 residues. CDR1 and CDR2 (germline): SGHTA, FQGNSA. V shed 4 bases and J 0 bases; nucleotides not matched to a gene: 6. In DNA, the CDR3 is TGTGCCAGCAGCTACGGGACAGGGAGGACTAACTATGGCTACACCTTC. Amino acid sequence: CASSYGTGRTNYGYTF. The full variable domain, completed using reference TRBV7-2 and TRBJ1-2, is GAGVSQSPSNKVTEKGKDVELRCDPISGHTALYWYRQSLGQGLEFLIYFQGNSAPDKSGLPSDRFSAERTGGSVSTLTIQRTQQEDSAVYLCASSYGTGRTNYGYTFGSGTRLTVV.

The chain couples TRBV6-6 to TRBJ1-1, with no clear D. The V gene lost 0 bases and the J gene lost 2 bases, with 7 bases spanning the gap. The CDR3 has 14 residues. Germline values: CDR1 MNHNY, CDR2 SVGAGI (reference sequence). This CDR3 reads CASSYSTGNTEAFF. CDR3 sequence (DNA): TGTGCCAGCAGTTACTCGACCGGAAACACTGAAGCTTTCTTT.

This clone has just one count. The chain uses TRBV5-8 and TRBJ1-5; D ambiguous. Trimming stripped 6 bases from V and 0 bases from J, with 10 bases between. The germline V gene encodes CDR1 SGHTS and CDR2 YDEGEE. The CDR3 runs to 14 residues. The CDR3 here is CASIAGGSNQPQHF. The CDR3 nucleotides read TGTGCCAGCATCGCAGGAGGTAGCAATCAGCCCCAGCATTTT.

With regard to this clone: The junction and the germline gene differ at one end; a read error may be behind it. This chain joins TRBV5-1 and TRBJ2-2; D is perhaps TRBD2 (5 bases). From germline, CDR1 is SGHRS and CDR2 YFSETQ. This CDR3 contains 16 residues. The CDR3 coding sequence is TGCGCCAGCAGCTTGTATGCGGGCTCCGGCACCAGGGAGCTGTTTTTT. This codes for CASSLYAGSGTRELFF. The full variable domain, in which reference TRBV5-1 and TRBJ2-2 provide the parts outside the CDR3, is KAGVTQTPRYLIKTRGQQVTLSCSPISGHRSVSWYQQTPGQGLQFLFEYFSETQRNKGNFPGRFSGRQFSNSRSEMNVSTLELGDSALYLCASSLYAGSGTRELFFGEGSRLTVL.

This clone has more than one count but fewer than ten. The rearrangement joins TRBV19 to TRBJ1-2; unclear D gene. Looked up from germline, CDR1 is LNHDA and CDR2 is SQIVND (reference sequence). The V end was cut by 6 bases, the J end by 2 bases, with 13 bases between. The CDR3 spans 14 residues. CDR3 in DNA: TGTGCCAGTAGCACTCGTGGGCCAAACTATGGCTACACCTTC. It codes for CASSTRGPNYGYTF.

The chain couples TRBV6-1 to TRBJ1-2; 11 bases line up with TRBD1. The CDR3 has 15 residues. V lost 6 bases to trimming and J lost 8 bases; unmatched junction nucleotides: 11. Germline CDR1 and CDR2: MNHNS and SASEGT. CDR3: CASRHTGTGGLGYTF. In nucleotides, the CDR3 is TGTGCCAGCAGGCACACCGGGACAGGGGGTTTAGGCTACACCTTC.

The rearrangement links TRBV15 to TRBJ2-3, with D uncertain. The germline V gene encodes CDR1 LNHNV and CDR2 YYDKDF (reference sequence). V shed 0 bases and J shed 0 bases, with 7 bases lying between them. The CDR3 has 15 amino acids. This CDR3 reads CATSRDSESTDTQYF. For the CDR3, the DNA is TGTGCCACCAGCAGAGATTCGGAGAGCACAGATACGCAGTATTTT.

This clone appeared once. The chain employs TRBV5-5 and TRBJ2-7; TRBD1 agrees at 7 bases. CDR1 and CDR2 from the germline V gene are SGHKS and YYEKEE (reference sequence). The CDR3 totals 16 residues. V was pared by 5 bases and J by 3 bases, with 14 bases of the junction left unmatched. The chain's CDR3 is CASSSSHGTALYEQYV. The CDR3 DNA reads TGTGCCAGCAGTTCCTCACATGGGACAGCTCTCTACGAGCAGTACGTC.

The genes are TRBV7-9 and TRBJ1-5; D not resolved. This CDR3 comprises 12 residues. Germline lookup yields CDR1 SEHNR and CDR2 FQNEAQ (reference sequence). V was pared by 1 base and J by 5 bases, with 3 bases between. This CDR3 reads CASSLDHQPQHF. The CDR3 DNA reads TGTGCCAGCAGCTTAGACCATCAGCCCCAGCATTTT.

J is TRBJ2-7 and V is TRBV23-1, with D possibly being TRBD2 (5 bases). TRBV23-1 is an ORF for which the function is uncertain. The CDR3 has 13 residues. V was cut by 0 bases and J by 5 bases, with 8 bases left in between. The CDR3 loop is CASSQSPGDEQYV. The CDR3 bases are TGCGCCAGCAGTCAATCGCCCGGGGACGAGCAGTACGTC.

The rearrangement joins TRBV7-3 to TRBJ1-2, with D unresolved. Trimming stripped 3 bases from V and 2 bases from J, with 7 bases between. The CDR3 loop spans 13 amino acids. Germline loops: CDR1 SGHTA, CDR2 FQGTGA. The CDR3 loop is CASSFPGNYGYTF. The CDR3 DNA sequence: TGTGCCAGCAGCTTCCCGGGGAACTATGGCTACACCTTC.

This clone was counted only a few times. CDR3 sequence (DNA): TGTGCCAGCTCACCACCGGTTGCTTCTCCCTCCTACAATGAGCAGTTCTTC. The encoded protein is CASSPPVASPSYNEQFF. The chain employs TRBV18 and TRBJ2-1; D gene ambiguous. With 0 bases removed from V and 0 bases from J, the gap between germline ends came to 12 bases. The CDR3 totals 17 residues. Germline loops: CDR1 KGHSH, CDR2 LQKENI.

The chain uses TRBV6-1 and TRBJ1-6; 8 bases are a match to TRBD1. The CDR3 loop spans 16 amino acids. Unmatched junction bases numbered 13, after V lost 1 base and J lost 14 bases. The germline CDR1 and CDR2 sequences are MNHNS and SASEGT. This CDR3 is CASSEVMGQGADSLHF. The DNA of the CDR3 is TGTGCCAGCAGTGAAGTGATGGGGCAGGGGGCAGATTCCCTCCACTTT.

The chain uses TRBV5-1 and TRBJ1-2, with a weak D call TRBD1 (6 bases). This CDR3 is 15 amino acids long. V gave up 0 bases and J gave up 2 bases, with 11 bases separating them. CDR1 is SGHRS and CDR2 is YFSETQ in the germline V gene. In DNA form, the CDR3 reads TGCGCCAGCAGCTTGGTGGGGGCCTCAAACTATGGCTACACCTTC. Residues: CASSLVGASNYGYTF.

The rearrangement joins TRBV7-2 to TRBJ2-6; no clear D gene. Trimming pared 2 bases from V and 0 bases from J, leaving 8 bases between. The CDR3 spans 16 residues. Germline lookup yields CDR1 SGHTA and CDR2 FQGNSA. The CDR3 loop is CASSLSVSSGANVLTF. The DNA of the CDR3 is TGTGCCAGCAGCTTATCCGTCTCCTCTGGGGCCAACGTCCTGACTTTC.

The chain joins TRBV7-8 to TRBJ1-5; 8 positions match TRBD1. Germline CDR1 and CDR2: SGHVS and FQNEAQ. V was pared by 5 bases and J by 0 bases, with 3 bases of the junction left unmatched. The CDR3 consists of 15 residues. The CDR3 loop reads CASSVDRGSNQPQHF. In DNA, the CDR3 is TGTGCCAGCAGCGTCGACAGGGGTAGCAATCAGCCCCAGCATTTT.

This chain links TRBV6-1 with TRBJ2-1; D tentatively reads TRBD1 or TRBD2 (5 bases each). The V gene's germline CDR1 is MNHNS and CDR2 SASEGT. Trimming took off 6 bases at V and 9 bases at J, with 12 bases between the two ends. The CDR3 is 12 amino acids. CDR3 protein: CASRSGLLEQFF. CDR3 DNA: TGTGCCAGCAGATCGGGGCTCCTTGAGCAGTTCTTC.

The V and J genes are TRBV11-2 and TRBJ2-1; 8 bases map to TRBD2. The CDR3 consists of 15 residues. Germline V gene data show CDR1 as SGHAT and CDR2 as FQNNGV. V gave up 7 bases and J gave up 0 bases; unmatched junction bases: 5. The CDR3 coding sequence is TGTGCCAGCACCGGACTAGCTTACTCCTACAATGAGCAGTTCTTC. Its translation is CASTGLAYSYNEQFF.

The genes are TRBV11-3 and TRBJ2-1; 9 bases agree with TRBD1. V gave up 3 bases and J gave up 7 bases; unmatched junction bases: 7. The CDR3 contains 15 residues. CDR1 is SGHNT and CDR2 is YENEEA in the germline V gene. CDR3 sequence (DNA): TGTGCCAGCAGCTTCTCCGGGACAGGGAAGAATGAGCAGTTCTTC. Protein: CASSFSGTGKNEQFF.

The gene calls are TRBV6-1 and TRBJ1-1; the match to TRBD1 covers 10 bases. CDR1 is MNHNS, CDR2 SASEGT, per germline. The CDR3 runs to 13 residues. J lost 9 bases, V lost 9 bases, and 10 bases had no gene match. CDR3 in DNA: TGTGCCAGTGCTGGGACAGGGGAGTTGAAAGCTTTCTTT. Translated, it gives CASAGTGELKAFF.

The chain employs TRBV5-6 and TRBJ1-1; D is perhaps TRBD1 (5 bases). In germline, CDR1 is SGHDT, CDR2 YYEEEE. CDR3 length equals 15 residues. V dropped 5 bases and J dropped 1 base, with 15 bases sitting between them. As DNA, the CDR3 is TGTGCCAGCAGTTCCCAACCTACAGGGAACACTGAAGCTTTCTTT. This translates into CASSSQPTGNTEAFF.

The chain uses TRBV6-1 and TRBJ2-2; a weak D match, TRBD1 (6 bases). Per the germline V gene, CDR1 is MNHNS and CDR2 is SASEGT. V was cut by 2 bases and J by 6 bases, with 19 bases left in between. This CDR3 has 17 amino acids. DNA of the CDR3: TGTGCCAGCAGTGAAACGGGCTGGGGGCAACGTCCCGGGGAGCTGTTTTTT. This sequence encodes CASSETGWGQRPGELFF.

J is TRBJ2-6 and V is TRBV11-2; D uncertain. Trimming removed 3 bases from V and 4 bases from J, with 4 bases in between. Germline CDR1 SGHAT, CDR2 FQNNGV. The CDR3 runs to 13 residues. Here the CDR3 DNA reads TGTGCCAGCAGCTTTCCGGGGGCCAACGTCCTGACTTTC. This gives the protein CASSFPGANVLTF.